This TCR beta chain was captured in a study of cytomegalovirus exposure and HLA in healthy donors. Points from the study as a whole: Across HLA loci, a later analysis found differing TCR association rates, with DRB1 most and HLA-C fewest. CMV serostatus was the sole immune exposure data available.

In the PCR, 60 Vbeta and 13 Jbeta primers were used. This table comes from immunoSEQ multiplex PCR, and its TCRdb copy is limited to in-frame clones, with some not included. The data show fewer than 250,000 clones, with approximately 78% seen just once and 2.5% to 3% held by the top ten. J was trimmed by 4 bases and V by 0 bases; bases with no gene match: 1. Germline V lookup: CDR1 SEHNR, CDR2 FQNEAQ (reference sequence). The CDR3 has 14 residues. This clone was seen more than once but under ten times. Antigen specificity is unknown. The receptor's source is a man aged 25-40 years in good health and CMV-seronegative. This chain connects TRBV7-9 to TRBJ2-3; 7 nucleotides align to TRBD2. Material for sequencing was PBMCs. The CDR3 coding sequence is TGTGCCAGCAGCTTAGCACGGGGGGCAGATACGCAGTATTTT. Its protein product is CASSLARGADTQYF.